The TCR beta chain described here comes from a study of blood T cell repertoires in COVID-19. Study-wide background: Donors in the United States, Italy and Spain gave samples during acute or convalescent COVID-19. From T cells, B-cell-depleted T cells, or PBMCs came the material, which was cDNA or gDNA.

CDR1 is MNHEY and CDR2 is SVGAGI in the germline V gene. The CDR3 has 13 amino acids. J gave up 3 bases and V 6 bases, and 2 bases lay outside the gene matches. Libraries were prepared by immunoSEQ multiplex PCR; TCRdb keeps only in-frame clonotypes and omits some of them. In the table there are tens of thousands of clones, nearly 90% of which are singletons. Input material: peripheral blood. This sequence originates from a human donor in a cohort sampled during active COVID-19. This rearrangement joins TRBV6-5 to TRBJ1-3; 7 nucleotides match TRBD1. The CDR3 here is CASRNRGGNTIYF. The CDR3 DNA follows: TGTGCCAGCAGGAACAGGGGTGGAAACACCATATATTTT.